Listed below are T cell receptor beta chains from one sample, sequenced in a study of shared clonotypes between healthy human individuals. Here immunoSEQ multiplex PCR was the method, and the copy in TCRdb shows in-frame clones only, minus some. The data contain approximately 740,000 clones, about 91% of them seen just once; the ten biggest clones take up less than 25%. Input material: naive CD8+ T cells sorted from blood. Every receptor here comes from a man under 40 in good health. CDR3s include the opening cysteine and the closing phenylalanine or tryptophan. Each record gives: J gene, V gene, D gene, CDR3 length, CDR3 protein, CDR3 DNA. The D gene is left open where the match is weak.

TRBJ2-3	TRBV11-2	TRBD2	19	CASSLDGLAGGIIPDTQYF	TGTGCCAGCAGCTTAGATGGGCTAGCGGGGGGGATCATCCCAGATACGCAGTATTTT
TRBJ1-4	TRBV30	TRBD1	14	CAWSSGTGIEKLFF	TGTGCCTGGAGTTCGGGGACAGGGATCGAAAAACTGTTTTTT
TRBJ1-5	TRBV27	.	16	CASSQKGQGSNQPQHF	TGTGCCAGCAGTCAAAAGGGGCAGGGATCCAATCAGCCCCAGCATTTT
TRBJ1-1	TRBV10-2	.	14	CASSESTANTEAFF	TGCGCCAGCAGTGAGTCGACCGCGAACACTGAAGCTTTCTTT
TRBJ2-7	TRBV18	.	13	CASSSKPIYEQYF	TGTGCCAGCTCATCAAAGCCCATCTACGAGCAGTACTTC
TRBJ2-1	TRBV6-5	TRBD2	15	CASSIGLAGVVEQFF	TGTGCCAGCAGTATAGGACTAGCGGGAGTGGTTGAGCAGTTCTTC
TRBJ1-4	TRBV2	.	14	CASSEWGRREKLFF	TGTGCCAGCAGTGAATGGGGGAGGCGTGAAAAACTGTTTTTT
TRBJ2-7	TRBV7-9	TRBD1	12	CASSLGFRDRYF	TGTGCCAGCAGCTTAGGTTTCCGGGACAGGTACTTC
TRBJ2-7	TRBV9	TRBD2	15	CASSATGTNSYEQYF	TGTGCCAGCAGCGCAACCGGGACTAACTCCTACGAGCAGTACTTC
TRBJ2-1	TRBV15	TRBD2	18	CATSREVELAGVVGEQFF	TGTGCCACCAGCAGAGAGGTGGAACTAGCGGGAGTAGTGGGTGAGCAGTTCTTC
TRBJ2-1	TRBV7-9	TRBD1	15	CASSPGTGRSYEQFF	TGTGCCAGCAGCCCCGGGACAGGGAGAAGTTATGAGCAGTTCTTC